What follows are 11 T cell receptor beta chains derived from one specimen sequenced in a study of identical twins. MiXCR, applied by TCRdb to the 5' RACE reads, yields one record per CDR3 protein. The sample includes around 960,000 distinct CDR3 sequences, roughly an eighth of them seen just once. These same records also appear under a second study, on yellow fever vaccine responses in identical twins.

The sequenced sample was PBMCs. These receptors were collected from a woman younger than 35 in good health.

V is TRBV28 and J is TRBJ1-2; no clear D. The length of the CDR3 is 13 residues. Germline V CDR1 and CDR2: MDHEN, SYDVKM. Trimming removed 2 bases from V and 4 bases from J, with 8 bases in between. The CDR3 loop reads CASSLPTSYGYTF. The CDR3 DNA follows: TGTGCCAGCAGTTTACCTACATCCTATGGCTACACCTTC.

This clonotype has a count of ten or more. J is TRBJ2-5 and V is TRBV10-3, with D possibly TRBD2 on 6 matching bases. This CDR3 contains 14 residues. Germline CDR1 ENHRY, CDR2 SYGVKD. Deletions cut 10 bases from V and 4 bases from J, with 19 bases between. The CDR3 region is CATRETGVGETQYF. In nucleotides, the CDR3 is TGTGCCACCCGAGAGACGGGAGTCGGAGAGACCCAGTACTTC.

The chain uses TRBV12-3 or TRBV12-4 and TRBJ2-3, with TRBD1 matching over 7 bases. The V and J ends lost 7 bases and 0 bases, in that order; junction bases with no gene match: 4. CDR3 length equals 14 residues. CDR3 bases: TGTGCCAGCATTAGACAGGGAAGCACAGATACGCAGTATTTT. Amino acid sequence: CASIRQGSTDTQYF.

This clonotype turned up a few times. V is TRBV9 and J is TRBJ2-5, with a tentative D call TRBD2 (5 bases). V was pared by 0 bases and J by 3 bases, with 12 bases between. CDR1 is SGDLS and CDR2 is YYNGEE in the germline V gene. This CDR3 comprises 15 residues. The CDR3 bases are TGTGCCAGCAGCGTAGGTAGAGGGATTAAAGAGACCCAGTACTTC. Translation gives CASSVGRGIKETQYF.

The rearrangement links TRBV20-1 to TRBJ2-7; a possible D gene is TRBD2 (6 bases). Trimming took off 0 bases at V and 5 bases at J, with 8 bases between the two ends. The V gene's germline CDR1 is DFQATT and CDR2 SNEGSKA (reference sequence). CDR3 length: 12 amino acids. The chain's CDR3 is CSARDRRDEQYF. DNA of the CDR3: TGCAGTGCTAGAGATCGGAGGGACGAGCAGTACTTC.

Regarding this clonotype: This could be a read error, since a much larger clone is one nucleotide away. The chain links TRBV20-1 to TRBJ2-3; D gene unclear. The germline CDR1 and CDR2 sequences are DFQATT and SNEGSKA (reference sequence). The CDR3 runs 12 residues. V was shortened by 1 base and J by 2 bases, with 4 bases between the two germline ends. DNA for the CDR3: TGCAGTGCTAGAGGCGACACAGATACGCAGTATTTT. It is translated as CSARGDTDTQYF.

This clonotype appeared many times. CDR3 coding DNA: TGTGCCAGCAGTCGGGATCCGGGGGGATACGAGCAGTACTTC. Amino acids: CASSRDPGGYEQYF. The rearrangement joins TRBV2 to TRBJ2-7, with 7 bases fitting TRBD2. Germline CDR1 is SNHLY and CDR2 is FYNNEI. Trimming took 5 bases from V and 4 from J; bases not matched to a gene: 8. CDR3 size: 14 residues.

In this sample, this clonotype turned up a few times. V and J are TRBV20-1 and TRBJ2-7; D is perhaps TRBD2 (6 bases). From germline, CDR1 is DFQATT and CDR2 SNEGSKA (reference sequence). Trimming removed 0 bases from V and 0 bases from J, with 21 bases in between. The CDR3 length is 18 residues. As DNA, the CDR3 is TGCAGTGCTAGAGATTACGCCCCGGCGGGGCGAAGCTCCTACGAGCAGTACGTC. Its translation: CSARDYAPAGRSSYEQYV.

This clonotype was seen ten or more times. The gene calls are TRBV3-1 and TRBJ2-1; 13 positions match TRBD2. Per germline, CDR1 LGHDT and CDR2 YNNKEL (reference sequence). This CDR3 region has 17 residues. V shed 4 bases, J shed 1 base, and the junction held 4 bases outside the gene matches. Here the CDR3 reads CASSLGLAGVSYNEQFF. The CDR3 DNA follows: TGTGCCAGCAGCCTCGGACTAGCGGGAGTTTCCTACAATGAGCAGTTCTTC.

J is TRBJ2-7 and V is TRBV15, with D possibly TRBD1 on 5 matching bases. Per the germline V gene, CDR1 is LNHNV and CDR2 is YYDKDF (reference sequence). Trimming took off 0 bases at V and 5 bases at J, with 14 bases between the two ends. The CDR3 has 15 amino acids. This chain's CDR3 is CATSRDQGTLNEQYF. DNA for the CDR3: TGTGCCACCAGCAGAGACCAGGGAACCCTAAACGAGCAGTACTTC. The full variable domain, with the rest looked up from reference TRBV15 and TRBJ2-7, is DAMVIQNPRYQVTQFGKPVTLSCSQTLNHNVMYWYQQKSSQAPKLLFHYYDKDFNNEADTPDNFQSRRPNTSFCFLDIRSPGLGDTAMYLCATSRDQGTLNEQYFGPGTRLTVT.

This clonotype was found a few times. CDR3 loop: CASSLVAVTYNEQFF. Here the CDR3 DNA reads TGTGCCAGCAGCTTAGTAGCGGTGACCTACAATGAGCAGTTCTTC. The J gene is TRBJ2-1, the V gene TRBV11-2, with D maybe TRBD2 (6 bases). The V gene lost 1 base and the J gene lost 2 bases, with 9 bases spanning the gap. CDR3 length equals 15 residues. Per the germline V gene, CDR1 is SGHAT and CDR2 is FQNNGV.